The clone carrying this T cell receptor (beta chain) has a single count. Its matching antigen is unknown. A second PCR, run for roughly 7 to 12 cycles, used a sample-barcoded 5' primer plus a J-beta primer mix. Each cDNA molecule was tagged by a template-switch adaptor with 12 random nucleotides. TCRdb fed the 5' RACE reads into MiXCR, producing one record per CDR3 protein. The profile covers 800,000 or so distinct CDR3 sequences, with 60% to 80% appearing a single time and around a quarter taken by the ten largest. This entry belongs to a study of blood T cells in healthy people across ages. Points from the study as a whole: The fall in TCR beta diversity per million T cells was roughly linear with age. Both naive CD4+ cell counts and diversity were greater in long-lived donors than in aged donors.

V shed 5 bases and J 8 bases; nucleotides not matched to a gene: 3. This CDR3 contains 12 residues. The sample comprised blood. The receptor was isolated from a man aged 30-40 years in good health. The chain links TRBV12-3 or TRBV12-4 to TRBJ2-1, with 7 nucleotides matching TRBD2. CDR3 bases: TGTGCCAGCAGTACTAGCGAACATGAGCAGTTCTTC. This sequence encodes CASSTSEHEQFF.